Below, 7 T cell receptor beta chains from the same sample are listed, as sequenced in a study of vaccination and CD4 T cells after COVID-19. Treatment indicated: approximately nine-day PBMC culture with coronavirus spike peptide pools or control peptides (ViraFEST assay). These receptors' targets are unknown. An Oncomine TCR Beta short-read assay was used to sequence the DNA from cultured CD4+ T cells. Each CDR3 protein gets one entry after TCRdb re-called the PCR reads with MiXCR. The profile shows roughly 16,000 distinct CDR3 sequences, 60% of them singletons. Sequencing was done on a sample of CD4+ T cells from blood, cultured in vitro. These receptors all come from a human donor who had recovered from COVID-19.

The chain is built from TRBV24-1 and TRBJ1-3; D gene unclear. V was shortened by 0 bases and J by 4 bases, with 18 bases between the two germline ends. The CDR3 extends over 18 amino acids. Germline V gives CDR1 KGHDR, CDR2 SFDVKD. The CDR3 protein is CATSDLNRPVAAGNTIYF. CDR3 nucleotides: TGTGCCACCAGTGATTTGAATCGACCTGTCGCTGCGGGAAACACCATATATTTT.

The table lists this clonotype with a count of one. The rearrangement links TRBV12-3 or TRBV12-4 to TRBJ1-1, with unresolved D. Trimming removed 6 bases from V and 1 base from J, with 12 bases in between. The CDR3 spans 14 residues. The CDR3 is CASRPLAPNTEAFF. The CDR3 DNA sequence: TGTGCCAGCAGACCCCTAGCGCCGAACACTGAAGCTTTCTTT.

With respect to this clonotype: The junction departs from the called germline gene at one end, perhaps through a read error. J is TRBJ2-7 and V is TRBV6-1; 9 nucleotides match TRBD1. The CDR3 runs to 16 residues. Germline values: CDR1 MNHNS, CDR2 SASEGT. DNA of the CDR3: TGTGCCAGCAGCCAACTCCCGGGACAGGGCTCCAACGAGCAGTACTTC. Amino acids: CASSQLPGQGSNEQYF.

The chain carries TRBV7-2 and TRBJ2-3; 10 bases are a match to TRBD2. Germline assignment: CDR1 SGHTA and CDR2 FQGNSA. The CDR3 spans 17 residues. J was trimmed by 4 bases and V by 3 bases; bases with no gene match: 10. CDR3 nucleotide sequence: TGTGCCAGCAGCTTCCTACCTTCTAGCGGGAGAGCAGATACGCAGTATTTT. Its protein is CASSFLPSSGRADTQYF.

This clonotype was detected only a few times. The V gene is TRBV7-2, the J gene TRBJ1-2, with D tentatively TRBD1 (5 bases). Germline lookup yields CDR1 SGHTA and CDR2 FQGNSA. V was clipped by 1 base and J by 8 bases, with 14 bases between them. The CDR3 totals 14 residues. CDR3 loop: CASSLGSGLRGYTF. CDR3 bases: TGTGCCAGCAGCTTAGGGTCAGGGCTCCGAGGCTACACCTTC.

The genes are TRBV7-2 and TRBJ1-5; weak D call: TRBD1 (6 bases). Germline CDR1 is SGHTA and CDR2 is FQGNSA. V was pared by 4 bases and J by 4 bases, with 14 bases between. CDR3 length: 15 amino acids. CDR3 DNA: TGTGCCAGCAGCTCCGGGACAAGGGAAAATCAGCCCCAGCATTTT. This codes for CASSSGTRENQPQHF.

This clonotype occurred a few times. The chain carries TRBV6-1 and TRBJ1-5; possible D gene TRBD1, 5 bases. The CDR3 is 14 amino acids. V was trimmed by 5 bases and J by 0 bases, leaving 8 bases between them. Per the germline V gene, CDR1 is MNHNS and CDR2 is SASEGT. DNA of the CDR3: TGTGCCAGCAGTCGGGGCTATAGCAATCAGCCCCAGCATTTT. Translated, it gives CASSRGYSNQPQHF.